The 9 T cell receptor beta chains listed next were all sequenced from one sample in a study of OX40 agonist ivuxolimab in advanced cancers. The method was immunoSEQ multiplex PCR; TCRdb's version includes in-frame clones alone and lacks a portion of them. The table records 48,000 or so clones, approximately 86% of them present only once. This specimen consisted of CD4+ or CD8+ T cells sorted from blood, obtained in a trial of the OX40 agonist ivuxolimab. The origin of the receptors is an adult with an advanced solid tumor such as melanoma, head and neck, liver or kidney cancer.

The chain employs TRBV29-1 and TRBJ1-5; D gene uncertain. With 4 bases removed from V and 2 bases from J, the gap between germline ends came to 9 bases. CDR3 length: 13 residues. Per the germline V gene, CDR1 is SQVTM and CDR2 is ANQGSEA. The DNA for the CDR3 is TGCAGCGTTGTTGATTTCGGCAATCAGCCCCAGCATTTT. This translates into CSVVDFGNQPQHF.

The V gene is TRBV7-6, the J gene TRBJ1-4, with a tentative D call TRBD1 (5 bases). Per germline, CDR1 SGHVS and CDR2 FNYEAQ. The germline V and J ends were trimmed by 5 bases and 7 bases, with 14 bases remaining between them. CDR3 size: 14 residues. The CDR3 nucleotides are TGTGCCAGCAGCCTCGACACGGGGGGTGAAAAACTGTTTTTT. Its protein is CASSLDTGGEKLFF.

The chain uses TRBV18 and TRBJ2-3; no reliable D call. The V gene's germline CDR1 is KGHSH and CDR2 LQKENI. This CDR3 is built from 13 residues. With 3 bases removed from V and 0 bases from J, the gap between germline ends came to 4 bases. CDR3 sequence reads: CASSPVSTDTQYF. CDR3 in DNA: TGTGCCAGCTCACCGGTTAGCACAGATACGCAGTATTTT.

V and J are TRBV19 and TRBJ2-5; 11 positions match TRBD1. Germline CDR1 LNHDA, CDR2 SQIVND (reference sequence). The CDR3 totals 15 residues. The junction had 7 bases not matched to a gene; V was cut back by 5 bases and J by 5 bases. The DNA for the CDR3 is TGTGCCAGTAGTCTGGGACAGGGGGATATGGAGACCCAGTACTTC. This translates into CASSLGQGDMETQYF.

This clone was observed a single time. The rearrangement uses TRBV6-1 and TRBJ2-1, with 11 bases aligning to TRBD2. Germline CDR1 and CDR2: MNHNS and SASEGT. Trimming at V came to 8 bases and at J to 4 bases, leaving 4 bases not matched to a gene. CDR3 length: 14 residues. Here the CDR3 reads CASSGTSGYNEQFF. In DNA form, the CDR3 reads TGTGCCAGCTCCGGGACTAGCGGTTACAATGAGCAGTTCTTC.

In nucleotides, the CDR3 is TGTGCCAGCAGCTTACAGGACAGTAAATATGGCTACACCTTC. It encodes CASSLQDSKYGYTF. The rearrangement joins TRBV7-9 to TRBJ1-2, with D possibly TRBD1 on 6 matching bases. V lost 2 bases and J 5 bases, leaving 12 bases between the germline ends. The CDR3 sequence is 14 residues long. Germline values: CDR1 SEHNR, CDR2 FQNEAQ (reference sequence).

The chain employs TRBV19 and TRBJ1-1; D is perhaps TRBD1 (6 bases). Germline V gene sequence: CDR1 LNHDA, CDR2 SQIVND (reference sequence). Trimming cost V 3 bases and J 4 bases, with 9 bases left between them. This CDR3 is 13 amino acids long. This CDR3 reads CASSINRATEAFF. The CDR3 coding sequence is TGTGCCAGTAGTATTAACAGGGCCACTGAAGCTTTCTTT.

This clone was counted once. V usage is TRBV29-1 and J usage is TRBJ2-1; 7 bases map to TRBD1. Germline V gene data show CDR1 as SQVTM and CDR2 as ANQGSEA. After removal of 6 bases from V and 9 bases from J, the junction contained 11 bases not matched to a gene. The CDR3 totals 13 residues. This CDR3 is CSVFNLGGIEQFF. In DNA, the CDR3 is TGCAGCGTGTTTAATTTAGGGGGCATTGAGCAGTTCTTC.

The gene calls are TRBV2 and TRBJ1-1; D unclear. CDR3 length: 14 amino acids. The germline V gene has CDR1 SNHLY and CDR2 FYNNEI. V lost 7 bases and J lost 4, with 16 bases in between. The CDR3: CASTSGPWGTEAFF. CDR3 sequence (DNA): TGTGCCAGCACCTCGGGCCCATGGGGCACTGAAGCTTTCTTT.